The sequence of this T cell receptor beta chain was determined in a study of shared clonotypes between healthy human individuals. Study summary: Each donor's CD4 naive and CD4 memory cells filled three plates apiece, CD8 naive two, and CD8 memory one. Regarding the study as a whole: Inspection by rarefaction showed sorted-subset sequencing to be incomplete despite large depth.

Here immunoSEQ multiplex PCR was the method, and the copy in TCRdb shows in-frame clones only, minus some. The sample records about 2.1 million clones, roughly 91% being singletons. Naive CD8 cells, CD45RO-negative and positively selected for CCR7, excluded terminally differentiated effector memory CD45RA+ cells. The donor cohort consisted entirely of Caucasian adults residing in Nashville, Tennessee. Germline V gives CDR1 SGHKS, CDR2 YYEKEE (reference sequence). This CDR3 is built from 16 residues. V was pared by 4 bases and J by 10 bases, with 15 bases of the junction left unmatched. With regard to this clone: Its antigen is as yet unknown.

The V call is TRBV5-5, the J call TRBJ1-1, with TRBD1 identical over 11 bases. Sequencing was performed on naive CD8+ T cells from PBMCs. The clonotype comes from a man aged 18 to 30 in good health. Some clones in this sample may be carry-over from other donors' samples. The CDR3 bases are TGTGCCAGCAGCACGGGGAGGACAGGGGGCGAGGTGAGAGCTTTCTTT. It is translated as CASSTGRTGGEVRAFF.